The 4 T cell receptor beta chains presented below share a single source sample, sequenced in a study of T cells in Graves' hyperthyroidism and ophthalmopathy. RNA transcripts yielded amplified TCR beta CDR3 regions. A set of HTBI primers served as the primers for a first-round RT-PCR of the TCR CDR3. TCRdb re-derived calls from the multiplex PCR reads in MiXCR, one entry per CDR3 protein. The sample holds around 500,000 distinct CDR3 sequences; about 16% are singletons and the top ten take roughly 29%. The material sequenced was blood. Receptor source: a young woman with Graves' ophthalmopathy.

CDR3 amino acids: CASSIFGPQGGSNQPQHF. The CDR3 DNA sequence: TGTGCCAGTAGTATATTTGGTCCGCAAGGTGGGTCCAATCAGCCCCAGCATTTT. V usage is TRBV19 and J usage is TRBJ1-5; D is uncertain. The germline V and J ends were trimmed by 2 bases and 3 bases, with 20 bases remaining between them. From germline, CDR1 is LNHDA and CDR2 SQIVND (reference sequence). The CDR3 covers 18 residues.

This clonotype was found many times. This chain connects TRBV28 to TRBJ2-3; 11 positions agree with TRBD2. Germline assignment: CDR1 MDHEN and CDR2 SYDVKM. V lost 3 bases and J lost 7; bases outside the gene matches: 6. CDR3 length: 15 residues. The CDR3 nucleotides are TGTGCCAGCAGTTTTTTCGGGACTAGCGGAAATACGCAGTATTTT. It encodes CASSFFGTSGNTQYF.

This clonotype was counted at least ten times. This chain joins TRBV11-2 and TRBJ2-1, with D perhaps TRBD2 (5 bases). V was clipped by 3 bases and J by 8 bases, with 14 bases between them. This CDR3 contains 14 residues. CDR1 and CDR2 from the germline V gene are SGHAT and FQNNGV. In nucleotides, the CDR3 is TGTGCCAGCAGCTTCTTTACTAGTACGGATGAGCAGTTCTTC. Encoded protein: CASSFFTSTDEQFF.

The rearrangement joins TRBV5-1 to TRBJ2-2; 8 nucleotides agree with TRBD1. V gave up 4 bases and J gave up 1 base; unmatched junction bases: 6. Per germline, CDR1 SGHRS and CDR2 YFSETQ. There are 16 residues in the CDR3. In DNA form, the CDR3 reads TGCGCCAGCAGCCCGAGACAGGGGATGAACACCGGGGAGCTGTTTTTT. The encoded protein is CASSPRQGMNTGELFF.